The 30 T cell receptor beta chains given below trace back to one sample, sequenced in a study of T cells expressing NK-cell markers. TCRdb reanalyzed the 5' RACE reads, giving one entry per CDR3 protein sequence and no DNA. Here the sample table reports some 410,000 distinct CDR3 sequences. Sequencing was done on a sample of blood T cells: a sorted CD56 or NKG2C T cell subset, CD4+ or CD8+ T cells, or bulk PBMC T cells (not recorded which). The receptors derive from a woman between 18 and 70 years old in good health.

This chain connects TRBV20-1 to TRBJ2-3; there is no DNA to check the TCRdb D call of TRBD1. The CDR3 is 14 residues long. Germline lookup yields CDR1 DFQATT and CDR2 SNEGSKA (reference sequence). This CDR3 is CSAWDRASTDTQYF.

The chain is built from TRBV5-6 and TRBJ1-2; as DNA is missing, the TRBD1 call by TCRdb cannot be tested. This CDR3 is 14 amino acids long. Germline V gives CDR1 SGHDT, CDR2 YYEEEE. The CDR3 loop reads CASLRQGTGYGYTF.

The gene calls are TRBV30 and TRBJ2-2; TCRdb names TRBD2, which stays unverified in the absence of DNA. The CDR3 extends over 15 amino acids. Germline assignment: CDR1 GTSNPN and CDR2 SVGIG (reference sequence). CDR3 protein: CAWSVSGSKAGELFF.

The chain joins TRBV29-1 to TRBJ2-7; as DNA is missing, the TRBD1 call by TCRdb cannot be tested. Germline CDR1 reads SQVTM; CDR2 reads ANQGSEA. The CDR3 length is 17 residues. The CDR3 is CSVEDPQQGALSYEQYF.

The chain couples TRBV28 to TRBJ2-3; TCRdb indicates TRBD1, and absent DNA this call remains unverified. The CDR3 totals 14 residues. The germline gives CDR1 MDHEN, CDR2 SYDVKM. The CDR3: CASSFSGFTDTQYF.

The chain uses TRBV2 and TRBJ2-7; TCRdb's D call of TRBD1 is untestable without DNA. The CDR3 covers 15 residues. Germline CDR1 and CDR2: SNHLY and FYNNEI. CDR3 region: CASSGATTYTYEQYF.

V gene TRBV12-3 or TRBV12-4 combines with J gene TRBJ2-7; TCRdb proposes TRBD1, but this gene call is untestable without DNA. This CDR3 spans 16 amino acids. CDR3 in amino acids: CASSVTYRGGRNEQYF.

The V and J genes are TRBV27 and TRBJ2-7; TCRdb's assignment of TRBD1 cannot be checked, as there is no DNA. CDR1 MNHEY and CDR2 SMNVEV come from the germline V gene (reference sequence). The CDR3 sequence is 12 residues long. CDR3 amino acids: CASSSTGYEQYF.

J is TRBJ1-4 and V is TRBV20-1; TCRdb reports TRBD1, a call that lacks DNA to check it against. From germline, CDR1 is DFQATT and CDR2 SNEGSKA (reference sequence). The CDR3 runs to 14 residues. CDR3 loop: CSGSGSGVAEKLFF.

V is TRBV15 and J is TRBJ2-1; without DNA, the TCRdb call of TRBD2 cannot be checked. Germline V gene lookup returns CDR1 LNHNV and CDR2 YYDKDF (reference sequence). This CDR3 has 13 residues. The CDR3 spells CATSRTSDNEQFF.

The CDR3 region is CASSYDRAYEQYF. V usage is TRBV6-5 and J usage is TRBJ2-7; TCRdb's D call of TRBD1 is untestable without DNA. This CDR3 spans 13 amino acids. Germline CDR1 and CDR2: MNHEY and SVGAGI.

CDR3 in amino acids: CASSLAQGAYTGELFF. The chain carries TRBV12-3 or TRBV12-4 and TRBJ2-2; the TCRdb call, TRBD1, lacks DNA for checking. The CDR3 extends over 16 amino acids.

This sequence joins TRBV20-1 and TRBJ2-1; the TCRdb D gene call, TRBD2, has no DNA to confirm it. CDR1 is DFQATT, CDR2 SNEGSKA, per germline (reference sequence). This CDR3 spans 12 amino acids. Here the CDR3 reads CSAPAASGEQFF.

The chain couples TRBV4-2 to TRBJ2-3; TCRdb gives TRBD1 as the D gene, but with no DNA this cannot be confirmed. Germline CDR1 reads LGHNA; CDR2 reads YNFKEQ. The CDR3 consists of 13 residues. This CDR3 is CASSPRGKVGQYF.

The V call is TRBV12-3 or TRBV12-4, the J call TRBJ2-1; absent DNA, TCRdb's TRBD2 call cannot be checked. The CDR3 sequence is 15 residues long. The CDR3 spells CASRRGLAGPDEQFF.

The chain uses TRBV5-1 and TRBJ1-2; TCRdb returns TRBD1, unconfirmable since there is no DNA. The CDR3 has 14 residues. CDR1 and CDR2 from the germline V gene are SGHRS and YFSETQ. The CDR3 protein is CASSSRALGEGYTF.

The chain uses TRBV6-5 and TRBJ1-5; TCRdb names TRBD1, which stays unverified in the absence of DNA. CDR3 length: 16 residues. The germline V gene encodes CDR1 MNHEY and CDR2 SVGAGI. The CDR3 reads CASSYYGGKSNQPQHF.

The CDR3 reads CASSPGARNEQFF. This chain links TRBV18 with TRBJ2-1; TCRdb gives TRBD1 as the D gene, but with no DNA this cannot be confirmed. Germline values: CDR1 KGHSH, CDR2 LQKENI. The CDR3 loop spans 13 amino acids.

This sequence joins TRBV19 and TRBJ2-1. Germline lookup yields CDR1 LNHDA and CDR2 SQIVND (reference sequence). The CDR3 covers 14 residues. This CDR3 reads CASSVSSTYNEQFF.

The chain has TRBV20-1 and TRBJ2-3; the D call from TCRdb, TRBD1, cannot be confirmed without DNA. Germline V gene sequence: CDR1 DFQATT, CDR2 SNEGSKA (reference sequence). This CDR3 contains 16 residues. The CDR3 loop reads CSARRQGVDFTDTQYF.

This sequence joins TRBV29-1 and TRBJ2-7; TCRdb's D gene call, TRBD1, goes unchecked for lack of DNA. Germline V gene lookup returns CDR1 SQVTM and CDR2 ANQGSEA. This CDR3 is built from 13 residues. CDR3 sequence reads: CSVVSQSSYEQYF.

CDR3 sequence: CASSLEGAVTEAFF. This chain links TRBV5-1 with TRBJ1-1; absent DNA, TCRdb's TRBD1 call cannot be checked. The CDR3 loop spans 14 amino acids. The V gene's germline CDR1 is SGHRS and CDR2 YFSETQ.

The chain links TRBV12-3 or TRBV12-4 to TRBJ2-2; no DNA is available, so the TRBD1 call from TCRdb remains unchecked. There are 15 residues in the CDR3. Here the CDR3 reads CASSPGDRATGELFF.

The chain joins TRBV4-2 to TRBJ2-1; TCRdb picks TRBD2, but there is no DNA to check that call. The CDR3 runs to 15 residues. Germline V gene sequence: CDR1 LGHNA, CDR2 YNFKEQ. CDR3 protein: CASSPGTSLFREQFF.

The CDR3 loop reads CASSLRISGPDDEQFF. The J gene is TRBJ2-1, the V gene TRBV12-3 or TRBV12-4; TCRdb returns TRBD2, unconfirmable since there is no DNA. The CDR3 is 16 amino acids.

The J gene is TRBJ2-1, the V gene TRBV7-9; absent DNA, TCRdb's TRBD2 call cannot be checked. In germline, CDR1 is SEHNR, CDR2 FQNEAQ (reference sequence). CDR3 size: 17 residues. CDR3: CASSQSLAGGKYNEQFF.

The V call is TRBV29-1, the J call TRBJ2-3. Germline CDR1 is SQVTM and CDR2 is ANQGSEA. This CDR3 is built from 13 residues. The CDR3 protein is CSVDFSGTDTQYF.

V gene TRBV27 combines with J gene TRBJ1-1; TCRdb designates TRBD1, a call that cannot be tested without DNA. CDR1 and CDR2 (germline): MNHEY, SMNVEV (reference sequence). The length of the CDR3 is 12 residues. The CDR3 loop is CASGPRGTEAFF.

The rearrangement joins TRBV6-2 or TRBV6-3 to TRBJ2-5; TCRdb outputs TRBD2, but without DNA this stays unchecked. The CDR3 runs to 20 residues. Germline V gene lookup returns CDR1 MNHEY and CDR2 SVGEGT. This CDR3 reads CASSNIRVGTPEVYQETQYF.

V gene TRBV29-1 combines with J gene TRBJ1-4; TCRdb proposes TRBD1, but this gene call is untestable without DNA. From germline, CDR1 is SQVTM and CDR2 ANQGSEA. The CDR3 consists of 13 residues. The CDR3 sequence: CSAEQGAGEKLFF.